A selection of T cell receptor beta chains follows, all from one sample in a study of blood T cell repertoires in COVID-19. Profiled with immunoSEQ multiplex PCR; TCRdb holds only in-frame clones, not every one. Of roughly 80,000 clones listed, approximately 86% were seen once; the top ten hold approximately 5%. The sample taken for sequencing was peripheral blood. These receptors were collected from an elderly woman with acute or convalescent COVID-19. Each CDR3 is given with its conserved first and last residue. Each record gives: J gene, V gene, D gene, clone size, CDR3 DNA, CDR3 protein. The D gene is left open where the match is weak. Clone size is given for some rows only: seen once, a few or many times, or a class if the clone is expanded.

TRBJ1-5	TRBV19	-	-	TGTGCCAGTAGTATCGAGTTTGGTCGGCCCCAGCATTTT	CASSIEFGRPQHF
TRBJ1-2	TRBV6-1	-	-	TGTGCCAGCAGTGAGGGCCCAGGAACGGGCAGGGGAAACTATGGCTACACCTTC	CASSEGPGTGRGNYGYTF
TRBJ2-5	TRBV6-5	-	-	TGTGCCAGCAGGCCGGACAGACAAGAGACCCAGTACTTC	CASRPDRQETQYF
TRBJ2-7	TRBV14	TRBD1	once	TGTGCCAGCAGCCACCGAGACAGGGGGCGGTACGAGCAGTACTTC	CASSHRDRGRYEQYF
TRBJ2-7	TRBV19	-	once	TGTGCCAGTACCCCAGTCCCAGGTCGGGAGCAGTACTTC	CASTPVPGREQYF
TRBJ2-1	TRBV5-1	-	-	TGCGCCAGCAGCCCTATGGGGAGTTCAGCCTACAATGAGCAGTTCTTC	CASSPMGSSAYNEQFF
TRBJ1-1	TRBV14	-	-	TGTGCCAGCAGCCAAGAAGGATTCGGGAGCATGAACACTGAAGCTTTCTTT	CASSQEGFGSMNTEAFF
TRBJ2-7	TRBV9	-	-	TGTGCCAGCAGCCCACGGCCGGACACACGCTCCTACGAGCAGTACTTC	CASSPRPDTRSYEQYF
TRBJ1-1	TRBV11-3	-	-	TGTGCCAGCAGCTATGGGGGCTTGAACACTGAAGCTTTCTTT	CASSYGGLNTEAFF
TRBJ2-3	TRBV19	-	once	TGTGCCAGCGGTATTAGCGGTGGCACAGATACGCAGTATTTT	CASGISGGTDTQYF
TRBJ2-7	TRBV7-2	-	-	TGTGCCAGCAGACGGCCAGGGGCCTACGAGCAGTACTTC	CASRRPGAYEQYF
TRBJ2-7	TRBV7-9	-	-	TGTGCCAGCAGTCCGTCGGGTCTCCGATCCTACGAGCAGTACTTC	CASSPSGLRSYEQYF
TRBJ2-7	TRBV29-1	-	-	TGCAGCGTTGATGGCGGAGGATACGAGCAGTACTTC	CSVDGGGYEQYF
TRBJ2-1	TRBV4-3	-	-	TGCGCCAGCAGCCAACAGGCGTCCCTCTCCTACAATGAGCAGTTCTTC	CASSQQASLSYNEQFF
TRBJ1-5	TRBV12-3/TRBV12-4	TRBD1	-	TGTGCCTCAACAGGGGGCAATCAGCCCCAGCATTTT	CASTGGNQPQHF
TRBJ1-6	TRBV6-4	-	-	TGTGCCAGCAGTGATCATCAGGCTAATTCACCCCTCCACTTT	CASSDHQANSPLHF
TRBJ2-2	TRBV5-1	TRBD2	-	TGCGCCAGCAGCAGGCTAGCGGACACCGGGGAGCTGTTTTTT	CASSRLADTGELFF
TRBJ2-2	TRBV11-2	TRBD2	-	TGTGCCAGCAGCTCACCGGGACTAGCGGGAGGGCCTCGTTCCGGGGAGCTGTTTTTT	CASSSPGLAGGPRSGELFF
TRBJ2-7	TRBV7-2	TRBD2	-	TGTGCCAGCAGACTAACCACTAGCGGGAAGACCTACGAGCAGTACTTC	CASRLTTSGKTYEQYF
TRBJ1-5	TRBV12-1	-	-	TGTGCCAGCAGCCTACCGGACAGGCCCTTCAATCAGCCCCAGCATTTT	CASSLPDRPFNQPQHF
TRBJ2-5	TRBV20-1	TRBD2	-	TGCAGTGCTGGTGGACTAGTTAGTCCCCAAGAGACCCAGTACTTC	CSAGGLVSPQETQYF
TRBJ1-2	TRBV10-2	TRBD1	-	TGCGCCAGCAGTTGGACAGGGTCGGATGGCTACACCTTC	CASSWTGSDGYTF
TRBJ2-5	TRBV7-8	TRBD1	-	TGTGCCAGCAGCTCGGGACAGGGCCAAGAGACCCAGTACTTC	CASSSGQGQETQYF
TRBJ2-2	TRBV5-6	TRBD1	-	TGTGCCAGCAGCTTGGTGCAGGGGGTTGGATCCGGGGAGCTGTTTTTT	CASSLVQGVGSGELFF
TRBJ2-5	TRBV3-1/TRBV3-2	-	-	TGTGCCAGCAGCCAAGGTCAGGCGGGCCAAGAGACCCAGTACTTC	CASSQGQAGQETQYF
TRBJ2-2	TRBV2	TRBD1	-	TGTGCCAGCTGTCGGACAGGGGGCCCGAGGACCGGGGAGCTGTTTTTT	CASCRTGGPRTGELFF
TRBJ1-2	TRBV7-2	TRBD1	-	TGTGCCAGCAGCCCCCCGGGACAGATTTTGGGAGGCTACACCTTC	CASSPPGQILGGYTF